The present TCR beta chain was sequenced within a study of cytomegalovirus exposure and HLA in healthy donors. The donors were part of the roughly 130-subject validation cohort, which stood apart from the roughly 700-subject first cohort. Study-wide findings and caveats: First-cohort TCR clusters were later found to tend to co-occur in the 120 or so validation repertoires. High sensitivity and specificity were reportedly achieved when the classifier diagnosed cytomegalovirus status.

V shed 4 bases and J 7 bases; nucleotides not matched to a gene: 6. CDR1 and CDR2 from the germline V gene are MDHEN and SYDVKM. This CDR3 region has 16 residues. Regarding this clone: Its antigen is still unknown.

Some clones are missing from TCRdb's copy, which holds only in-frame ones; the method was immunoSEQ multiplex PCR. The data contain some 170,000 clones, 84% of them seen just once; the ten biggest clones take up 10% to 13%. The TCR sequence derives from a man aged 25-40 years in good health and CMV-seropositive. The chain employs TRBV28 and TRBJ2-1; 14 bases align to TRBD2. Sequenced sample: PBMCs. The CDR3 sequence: CASSSWTSGGWNEQFF. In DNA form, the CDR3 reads TGTGCCAGCAGTTCATGGACTAGCGGGGGGTGGAATGAGCAGTTCTTC.